This TCR beta chain was recorded in a study of T cell responses to AZD1222 COVID-19 vaccine. In the study overall: Pooling covered second doses at about 4 or about 12 weeks. General study findings and limits: Seropositivity was recorded at baseline in only 6 or 7 AZD1222 recipients.

This CDR3 is built from 13 residues. V lost 11 bases and J lost 3, with 14 bases in between. Germline CDR1 KGHDR, CDR2 SFDVKD. Produced via immunoSEQ multiplex PCR; TCRdb's table is partial and in-frame only. The sample yields tens of thousands of clones, about 90% seen once. Notes on this clone: Its antigen is as yet unknown.

The clonotype originates from an adult in good health. J is TRBJ2-3 and V is TRBV24-1; D might be TRBD1 or TRBD2, each matching 5 bases. Sequences were derived from peripheral blood, sampled on day 0 of AZD1222 vaccination. This CDR3 is CASQGEWTDTQYF. The CDR3 DNA sequence: TGTGCCAGCCAAGGGGAGTGGACAGATACGCAGTATTTT.